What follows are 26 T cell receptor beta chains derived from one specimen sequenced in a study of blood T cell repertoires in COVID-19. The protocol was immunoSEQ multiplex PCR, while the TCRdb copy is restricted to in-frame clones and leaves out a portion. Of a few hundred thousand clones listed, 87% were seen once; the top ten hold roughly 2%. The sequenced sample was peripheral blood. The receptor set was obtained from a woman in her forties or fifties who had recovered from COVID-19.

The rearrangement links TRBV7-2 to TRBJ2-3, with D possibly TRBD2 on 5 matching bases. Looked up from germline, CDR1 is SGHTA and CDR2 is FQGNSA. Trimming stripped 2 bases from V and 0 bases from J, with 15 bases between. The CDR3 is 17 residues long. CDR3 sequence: CASSLLPSGSSTDTQYF. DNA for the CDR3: TGTGCCAGCAGCTTACTTCCCAGCGGATCTAGCACAGATACGCAGTATTTT.

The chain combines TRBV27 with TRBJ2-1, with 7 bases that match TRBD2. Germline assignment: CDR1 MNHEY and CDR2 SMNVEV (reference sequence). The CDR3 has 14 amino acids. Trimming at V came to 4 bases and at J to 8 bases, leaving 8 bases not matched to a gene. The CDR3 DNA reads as TGTGCCAGCAGTTATACTAGCGTGTATGATGAGCAGTTCTTC. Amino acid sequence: CASSYTSVYDEQFF.

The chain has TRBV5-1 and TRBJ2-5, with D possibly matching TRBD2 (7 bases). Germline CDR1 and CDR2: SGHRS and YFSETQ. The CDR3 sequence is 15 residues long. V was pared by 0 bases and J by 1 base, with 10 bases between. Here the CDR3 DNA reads TGCGCCAGCAGCTTGGAGGGGGGGTTCCAAGAGACCCAGTACTTC. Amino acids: CASSLEGGFQETQYF.

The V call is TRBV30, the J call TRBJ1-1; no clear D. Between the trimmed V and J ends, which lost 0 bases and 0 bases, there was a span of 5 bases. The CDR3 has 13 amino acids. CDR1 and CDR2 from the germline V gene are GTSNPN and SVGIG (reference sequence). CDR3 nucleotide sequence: TGTGCCTGGAGTGTAACTGTGAACACTGAAGCTTTCTTT. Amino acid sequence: CAWSVTVNTEAFF.

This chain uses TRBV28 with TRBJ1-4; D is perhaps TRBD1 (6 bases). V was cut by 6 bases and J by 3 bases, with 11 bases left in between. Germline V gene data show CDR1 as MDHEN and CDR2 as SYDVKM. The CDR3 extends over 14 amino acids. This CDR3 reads CASRLQGSNEKLFF. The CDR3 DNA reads TGTGCCAGCAGACTACAGGGTTCTAATGAAAAACTGTTTTTT.

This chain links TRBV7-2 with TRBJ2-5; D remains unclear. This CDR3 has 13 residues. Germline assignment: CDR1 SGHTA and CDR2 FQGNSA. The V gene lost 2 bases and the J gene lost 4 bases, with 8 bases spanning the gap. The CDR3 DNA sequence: TGTGCCAGCAGCTTATCCCTAGGAGAGACCCAGTACTTC. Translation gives CASSLSLGETQYF.

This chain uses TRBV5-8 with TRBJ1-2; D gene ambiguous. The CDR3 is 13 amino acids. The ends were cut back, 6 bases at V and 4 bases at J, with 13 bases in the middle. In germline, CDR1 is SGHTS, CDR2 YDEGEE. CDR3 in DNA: TGTGCCAGCATGTTGGGCAGATTCTATGGCTACACCTTC. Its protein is CASMLGRFYGYTF. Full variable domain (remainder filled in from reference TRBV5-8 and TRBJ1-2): EAGVTQSPTHLIKTRGQQATLRCSPISGHTSVYWYQQALGLGLQFLLWYDEGEERNRGNFPPRFSGRQFPNYSSELNVNALELEDSALYLCASMLGRFYGYTFGSGTRLTVV.

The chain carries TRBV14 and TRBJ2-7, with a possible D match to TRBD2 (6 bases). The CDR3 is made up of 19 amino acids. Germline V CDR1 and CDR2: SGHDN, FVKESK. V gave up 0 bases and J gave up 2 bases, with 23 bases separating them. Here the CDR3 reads CASSQDLRVSTRGTYEQYF. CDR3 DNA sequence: TGTGCCAGCAGCCAAGATCTCAGGGTCTCGACTCGCGGGACCTACGAGCAGTACTTC.

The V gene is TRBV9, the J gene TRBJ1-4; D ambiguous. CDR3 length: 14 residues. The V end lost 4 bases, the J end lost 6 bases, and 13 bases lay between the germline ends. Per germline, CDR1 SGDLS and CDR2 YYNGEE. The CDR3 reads CASSQRSLDEKLFF. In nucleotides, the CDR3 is TGTGCCAGCAGCCAGAGGAGTTTGGATGAAAAACTGTTTTTT.

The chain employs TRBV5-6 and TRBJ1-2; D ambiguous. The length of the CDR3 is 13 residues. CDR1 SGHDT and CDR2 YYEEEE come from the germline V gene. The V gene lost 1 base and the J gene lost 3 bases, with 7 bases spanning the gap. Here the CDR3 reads CASSLYSYYGYTF. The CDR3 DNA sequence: TGTGCCAGCAGCTTGTACAGCTACTATGGCTACACCTTC.

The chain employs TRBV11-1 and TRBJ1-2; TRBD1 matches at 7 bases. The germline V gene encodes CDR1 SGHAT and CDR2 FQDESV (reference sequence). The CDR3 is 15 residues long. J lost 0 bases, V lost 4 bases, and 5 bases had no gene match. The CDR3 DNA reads TGTGCCAGCAGCTCGCGGGGACAGTCTAACTATGGCTACACCTTC. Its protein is CASSSRGQSNYGYTF.

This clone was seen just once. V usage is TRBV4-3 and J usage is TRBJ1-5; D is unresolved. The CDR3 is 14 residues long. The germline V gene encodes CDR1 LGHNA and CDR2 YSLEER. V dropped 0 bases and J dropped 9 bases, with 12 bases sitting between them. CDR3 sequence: CASSQDRVQGPQHF. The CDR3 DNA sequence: TGCGCCAGCAGCCAAGATCGGGTCCAAGGGCCCCAGCATTTT.

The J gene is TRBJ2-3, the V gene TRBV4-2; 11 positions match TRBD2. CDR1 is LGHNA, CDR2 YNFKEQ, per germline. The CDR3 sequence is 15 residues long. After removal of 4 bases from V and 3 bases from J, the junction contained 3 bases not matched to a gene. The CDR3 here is CASSRTSGWTDTQYF. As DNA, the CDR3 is TGTGCCAGCAGCCGGACTAGCGGGTGGACAGATACGCAGTATTTT.

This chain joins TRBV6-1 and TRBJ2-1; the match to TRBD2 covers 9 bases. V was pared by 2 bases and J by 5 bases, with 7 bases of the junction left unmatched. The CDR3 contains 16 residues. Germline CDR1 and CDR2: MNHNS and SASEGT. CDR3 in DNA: TGTGCCAGCAGTGAAAGAGGACTAGCGAGAAACAATGAGCAGTTCTTC. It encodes CASSERGLARNNEQFF.

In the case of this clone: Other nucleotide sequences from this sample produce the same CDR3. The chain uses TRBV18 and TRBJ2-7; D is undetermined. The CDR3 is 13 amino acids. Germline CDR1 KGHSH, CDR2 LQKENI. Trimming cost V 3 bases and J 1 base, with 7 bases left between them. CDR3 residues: CASSPLSSYEQYF. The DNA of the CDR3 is TGTGCCAGCTCACCCCTTTCTTCCTACGAGCAGTACTTC.

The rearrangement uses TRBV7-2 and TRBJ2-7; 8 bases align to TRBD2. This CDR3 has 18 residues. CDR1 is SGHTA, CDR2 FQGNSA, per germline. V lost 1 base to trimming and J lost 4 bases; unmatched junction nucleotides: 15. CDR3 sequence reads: CASSLGPSDGGGLYEQYF. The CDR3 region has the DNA TGTGCCAGCAGCTTAGGCCCGTCGGACGGGGGGGGGCTGTACGAGCAGTACTTC.

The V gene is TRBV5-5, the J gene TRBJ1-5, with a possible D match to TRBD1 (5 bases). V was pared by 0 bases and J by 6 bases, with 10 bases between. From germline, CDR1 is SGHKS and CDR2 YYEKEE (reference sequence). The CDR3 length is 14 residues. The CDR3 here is CASSLGGGTQPQHF. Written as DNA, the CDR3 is TGTGCCAGCAGCTTGGGTGGGGGGACTCAGCCCCAGCATTTT.

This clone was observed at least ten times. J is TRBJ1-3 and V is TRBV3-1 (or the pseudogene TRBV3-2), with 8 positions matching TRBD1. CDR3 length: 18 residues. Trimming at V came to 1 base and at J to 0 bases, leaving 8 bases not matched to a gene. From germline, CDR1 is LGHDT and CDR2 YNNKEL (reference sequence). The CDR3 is CASSQVWDRLRSGNTIYF. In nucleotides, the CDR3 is TGTGCCAGCAGCCAAGTATGGGACAGGCTCCGCTCTGGAAACACCATATATTTT.

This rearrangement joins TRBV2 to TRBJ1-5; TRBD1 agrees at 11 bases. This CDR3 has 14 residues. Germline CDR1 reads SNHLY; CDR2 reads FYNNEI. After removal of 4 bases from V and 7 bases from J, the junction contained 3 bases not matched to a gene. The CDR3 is CASSGDRGRQPQHF. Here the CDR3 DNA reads TGTGCCAGCAGTGGGGACAGGGGGAGGCAGCCCCAGCATTTT.

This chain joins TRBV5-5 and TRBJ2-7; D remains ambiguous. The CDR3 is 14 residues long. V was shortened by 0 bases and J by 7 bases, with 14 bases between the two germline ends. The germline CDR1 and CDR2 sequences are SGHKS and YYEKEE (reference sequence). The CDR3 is CASSLDGYPDEQYF. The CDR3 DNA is TGTGCCAGCAGCTTGGACGGGTACCCGGATGAGCAGTACTTC.

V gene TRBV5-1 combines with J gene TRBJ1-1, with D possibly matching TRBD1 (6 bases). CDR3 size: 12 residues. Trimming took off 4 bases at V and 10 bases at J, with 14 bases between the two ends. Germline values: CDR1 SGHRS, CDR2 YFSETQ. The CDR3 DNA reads TGCGCCAGCAGCCCAGGGGTCGGAGGAGCTTTCTTT. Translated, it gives CASSPGVGGAFF. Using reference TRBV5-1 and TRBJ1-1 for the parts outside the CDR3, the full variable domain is KAGVTQTPRYLIKTRGQQVTLSCSPISGHRSVSWYQQTPGQGLQFLFEYFSETQRNKGNFPGRFSGRQFSNSRSEMNVSTLELGDSALYLCASSPGVGGAFFGQGTRLTVV.

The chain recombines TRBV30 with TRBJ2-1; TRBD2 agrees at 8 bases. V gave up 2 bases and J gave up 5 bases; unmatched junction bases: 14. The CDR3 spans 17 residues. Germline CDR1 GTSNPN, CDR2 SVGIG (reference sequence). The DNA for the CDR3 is TGTGCCTGGAGTTTGAAAGGGACTAGGGGGTCGAACAATGAGCAGTTCTTC. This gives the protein CAWSLKGTRGSNNEQFF.

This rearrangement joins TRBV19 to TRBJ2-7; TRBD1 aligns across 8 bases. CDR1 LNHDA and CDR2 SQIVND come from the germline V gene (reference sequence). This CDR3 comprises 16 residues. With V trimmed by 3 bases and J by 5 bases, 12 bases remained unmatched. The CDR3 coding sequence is TGTGCCAGTAGTATGAAACTGGACAGGGTAGTAGACGAGCAGTACTTC. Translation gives CASSMKLDRVVDEQYF.

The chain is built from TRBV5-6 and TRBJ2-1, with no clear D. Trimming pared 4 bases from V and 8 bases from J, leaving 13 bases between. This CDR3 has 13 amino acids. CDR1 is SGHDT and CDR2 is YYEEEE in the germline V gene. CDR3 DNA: TGTGCCAGCAGCCTGGGATCTAGTTATGAGCAGTTCTTC. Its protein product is CASSLGSSYEQFF.

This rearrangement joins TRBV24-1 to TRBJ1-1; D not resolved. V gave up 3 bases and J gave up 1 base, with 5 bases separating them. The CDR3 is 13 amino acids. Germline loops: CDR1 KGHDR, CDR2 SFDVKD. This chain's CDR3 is CATSDHQNTEAFF. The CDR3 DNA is TGTGCCACCAGTGATCATCAGAACACTGAAGCTTTCTTT.

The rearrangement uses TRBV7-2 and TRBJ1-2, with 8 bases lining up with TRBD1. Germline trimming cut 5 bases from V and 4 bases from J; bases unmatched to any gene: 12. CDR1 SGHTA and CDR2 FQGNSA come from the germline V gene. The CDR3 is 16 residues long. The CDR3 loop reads CASSPFSTGDSYGYTF. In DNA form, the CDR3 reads TGTGCCAGCAGCCCTTTCTCGACAGGGGACAGCTATGGCTACACCTTC.